The 19 T cell receptor beta chains listed next were all sequenced from one sample in a study of T cells in Graves' hyperthyroidism and ophthalmopathy. The source material, RNA transcripts, was used to amplify TCR beta CDR3 regions. In the first-round RT-PCR of the TCR CDR3, the HTBI primer set was used. TCRdb processed the multiplex PCR reads anew with MiXCR; each CDR3 protein has one entry. The table has approximately 610,000 distinct CDR3 sequences, around 15% seen once. The sequenced sample consisted of blood. Source of these receptors: a woman aged 40 to 50 with Graves' ophthalmopathy.

This clonotype turned up a few times. This chain uses TRBV4-1 with TRBJ1-2; the match to TRBD1 covers 7 bases. The CDR3 contains 15 residues. V lost 3 bases, J lost 8 bases, and 12 bases stayed unmatched. Germline-derived CDR1 and CDR2 are MGHRA and YSYEKL. The CDR3 protein is CASSQAETGRNGYTF. The CDR3 DNA sequence: TGCGCCAGCAGCCAGGCCGAGACAGGGAGGAACGGCTACACCTTC.

The chain employs TRBV5-1 and TRBJ1-1; the D gene is possibly TRBD1 (6 bases). The CDR3 is 13 residues long. V dropped 2 bases and J dropped 7 bases, with 12 bases sitting between them. Germline V gene sequence: CDR1 SGHRS, CDR2 YFSETQ. CDR3 sequence: CASSFEGVGEAFF. The CDR3 DNA is TGCGCCAGCAGCTTCGAGGGGGTTGGTGAAGCTTTCTTT. Drawing the rest from reference TRBV5-1 and TRBJ1-1, the complete variable domain is KAGVTQTPRYLIKTRGQQVTLSCSPISGHRSVSWYQQTPGQGLQFLFEYFSETQRNKGNFPGRFSGRQFSNSRSEMNVSTLELGDSALYLCASSFEGVGEAFFGQGTRLTVV.

In its sample, this clonotype was seen many times. This chain uses TRBV6-5 with TRBJ1-1; no firm D call. Germline V gene sequence: CDR1 MNHEY, CDR2 SVGAGI. The germline V and J ends were trimmed by 4 bases and 1 base, with 16 bases remaining between them. The CDR3 extends over 16 amino acids. The CDR3 protein is CASSSTQGDRNTEAFF. The CDR3 DNA reads as TGTGCCAGCAGTTCCACCCAAGGAGATAGGAACACTGAAGCTTTCTTT.

In this sample, this clonotype turned up many times. The chain employs TRBV28 and TRBJ2-7; a weak D match, TRBD2 (5 bases). The CDR3 spans 14 residues. Germline-derived CDR1 and CDR2 are MDHEN and SYDVKM. The V end was cut by 1 base, the J end by 7 bases, with 14 bases between. Written as DNA, the CDR3 is TGTGCCAGCAGTTTATTATCCGGGAATGAGGAGCAGTACTTC. Protein sequence: CASSLLSGNEEQYF.

This clonotype was counted ten times or more. This chain connects TRBV19 to TRBJ2-7, with 8 bases that match TRBD1. The CDR3 covers 13 residues. Losses at the gene ends were 4 bases for V and 4 bases for J; bases not matched to a gene: 3. Germline-derived CDR1 and CDR2 are LNHDA and SQIVND (reference sequence). CDR3 loop: CASSSQGAYEQYF. The CDR3 DNA sequence: TGTGCCAGTAGTAGTCAGGGGGCGTACGAGCAGTACTTC.

This clonotype was counted many times. V usage is TRBV29-1 and J usage is TRBJ1-1; D is ambiguous. The CDR3 contains 13 residues. Germline-derived CDR1 and CDR2 are SQVTM and ANQGSEA. Trimming removed 6 bases at V and 5 bases at J, with 16 bases between. CDR3 region: CSVRRVGRTEAFF. The CDR3 DNA is TGCAGCGTGCGAAGGGTCGGTAGGACTGAAGCTTTCTTT.

This clonotype has at least ten counts. This chain links TRBV30 with TRBJ2-7, with TRBD1 identical over 7 bases. The ends lost 0 bases at V and 6 bases at J; junction bases unmatched: 8. The CDR3 length is 14 residues. In germline, CDR1 is GTSNPN, CDR2 SVGIG (reference sequence). The chain's CDR3 is CAWSVEQGTREQYF. CDR3 nucleotides: TGTGCCTGGAGTGTAGAACAGGGGACGCGCGAGCAGTACTTC.

The chain is built from TRBV30 and TRBJ1-1, with D uncertain. Germline V CDR1 and CDR2: GTSNPN, SVGIG (reference sequence). The CDR3 spans 13 residues. V dropped 4 bases and J dropped 3 bases, with 12 bases sitting between them. CDR3 DNA: TGTGCCTGGATGCTGGGAGGTTACACTGAAGCTTTCTTT. Translation: CAWMLGGYTEAFF.

The chain has TRBV6-5 and TRBJ2-2; D gene ambiguous. The V and J ends lost 0 bases and 11 bases respectively, with 7 bases between them. Germline V gene data show CDR1 as MNHEY and CDR2 as SVGAGI. This CDR3 region has 12 residues. This CDR3 is CASSYSGFELFF. The CDR3 DNA reads as TGTGCCAGCAGTTACTCGGGTTTCGAGCTGTTTTTT.

This clonotype has a count of ten or more. The J gene is TRBJ2-7, the V gene TRBV11-2; weak D call: TRBD2 (5 bases). The germline V and J ends were trimmed by 0 bases and 2 bases, with 11 bases remaining between them. There are 15 residues in the CDR3. CDR1 and CDR2 (germline): SGHAT, FQNNGV. CDR3 nucleotides: TGTGCCAGCAGCTTAGATGGGAGCTTGCCCTACGAGCAGTACTTC. Residues: CASSLDGSLPYEQYF.

This clonotype appeared many times. This sequence joins TRBV28 and TRBJ2-2; 12 bases match TRBD1. Germline CDR1 reads MDHEN; CDR2 reads SYDVKM. The V gene end was trimmed by 5 bases and the J gene end by 8 bases; junction bases not matched to a gene: 3. The CDR3 is 14 residues long. For the CDR3, the DNA is TGTGCCAGCAGTGGGACAGGGGGCGCGGGGGAGCTGTTTTTT. Translating gives CASSGTGGAGELFF.

This clonotype has a count of ten or more. CDR3 loop: CASSQDLGGELFF. DNA for the CDR3: TGCGCCAGCAGCCAAGATCTGGGCGGGGAGCTGTTTTTT. This sequence joins TRBV4-1 and TRBJ2-2; D gene ambiguous. Germline V gene lookup returns CDR1 MGHRA and CDR2 YSYEKL. CDR3 size: 13 residues. V lost 0 bases and J 7 bases, leaving 6 bases between the germline ends.

The table lists this clonotype with many counts. The chain couples TRBV7-9 to TRBJ2-7, with 7 nucleotides matching TRBD2. Germline assignment: CDR1 SEHNR and CDR2 FQNEAQ (reference sequence). This CDR3 spans 15 amino acids. Losses at the gene ends were 4 bases for V and 0 bases for J; bases not matched to a gene: 6. CDR3 protein: CASSYLAESSYEQYF. The DNA for the CDR3 is TGTGCCAGCAGCTACCTAGCGGAGAGCTCCTACGAGCAGTACTTC.

The V gene is TRBV11-2, the J gene TRBJ2-7; D call uncertain. Germline V CDR1 and CDR2: SGHAT, FQNNGV. The CDR3 contains 14 residues. The V end lost 5 bases, the J end lost 2 bases, and 13 bases lay between the germline ends. Here the CDR3 DNA reads TGTGCCAGCAGCCACCTCAGTACCACCTACGAGCAGTACTTC. Translating gives CASSHLSTTYEQYF.

The chain carries TRBV9 and TRBJ1-2; TRBD1 matches 7 bases. CDR1 SGDLS and CDR2 YYNGEE come from the germline V gene. The CDR3 runs to 18 residues. Unmatched junction bases numbered 11, after V lost 0 bases and J lost 0 bases. The CDR3 DNA reads TGTGCCAGCAGCGTAGATGGGACAGAGGGGAGTTCTAACTATGGCTACACCTTC. It is translated as CASSVDGTEGSSNYGYTF.

This clonotype occurred many times. The V gene is TRBV19, the J gene TRBJ2-7, with 7 bases identical to TRBD2. CDR1 LNHDA and CDR2 SQIVND come from the germline V gene (reference sequence). The trim removed 3 bases at V and 2 bases at J, leaving 7 bases unmatched. CDR3 size: 15 residues. CDR3 region: CASSMWGGEAYEQYF. The CDR3 DNA follows: TGTGCCAGTAGTATGTGGGGGGGAGAGGCCTACGAGCAGTACTTC.

This clonotype was detected many times. The chain couples TRBV5-1 to TRBJ1-1; D gene unclear. CDR3 size: 15 residues. The V gene lost 0 bases and the J gene lost 4 bases, with 13 bases spanning the gap. In germline, CDR1 is SGHRS, CDR2 YFSETQ. In DNA, the CDR3 is TGCGCCAGCAGCTTGGCAGGCTCCGTGAGCACTGAAGCTTTCTTT. Amino acid sequence: CASSLAGSVSTEAFF.

This clonotype came up a few times. The J gene is TRBJ2-1, the V gene TRBV19; TRBD2 aligns across 7 bases. With 3 bases clipped from V and 3 bases from J, the junction kept 5 bases outside the gene matches. CDR3 length: 15 amino acids. The germline CDR1 and CDR2 sequences are LNHDA and SQIVND (reference sequence). This CDR3 reads CASSIPSSGYNEQFF. The CDR3 nucleotides read TGTGCCAGTAGTATTCCCTCTAGCGGCTACAATGAGCAGTTCTTC.

This clonotype appeared many times. The CDR3 region is CASGRGESYEQYF. CDR3 coding DNA: TGTGCCAGCGGTCGAGGGGAGTCCTACGAGCAGTACTTC. The chain couples TRBV6-2 or TRBV6-3 to TRBJ2-7; tentatively, D is TRBD1 or TRBD2 (5 bases each). Looked up from germline, CDR1 is MNHEY and CDR2 is SVGEGT. The CDR3 consists of 13 residues. Trimming shortened V by 8 bases and J by 1 base, and 12 bases separated the two germline ends.